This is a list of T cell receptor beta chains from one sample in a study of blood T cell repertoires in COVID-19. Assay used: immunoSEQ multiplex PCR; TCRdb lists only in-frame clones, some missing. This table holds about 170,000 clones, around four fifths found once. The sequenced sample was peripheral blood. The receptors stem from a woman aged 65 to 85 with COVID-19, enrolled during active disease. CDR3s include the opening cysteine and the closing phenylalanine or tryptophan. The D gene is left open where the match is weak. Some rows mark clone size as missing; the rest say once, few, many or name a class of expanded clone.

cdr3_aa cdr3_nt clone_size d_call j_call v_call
CASSWGTGRINEKLFF TGTGCCAGCAGTTGGGGGACAGGCCGAATTAATGAAAAACTGTTTTTT few TRBD1 TRBJ1-4 TRBV28
CASSPDRVRYEQYF TGCGCCAGCAGCCCAGACAGGGTTAGGTACGAGCAGTACTTC - TRBD1 TRBJ2-7 TRBV5-1
CASRGSGTGPDQPQHF TGTGCCAGTAGGGGTAGTGGGACAGGGCCTGATCAGCCCCAGCATTTT - TRBD1 TRBJ1-5 TRBV19
CGVRSGANTGELFF TGCGGCGTTAGGAGCGGAGCAAACACCGGGGAGCTGTTTTTT - - TRBJ2-2 TRBV29-1
CAIRGDRGNQPQHF TGTGCCATCAGGGGGGACAGGGGCAATCAGCCCCAGCATTTT - TRBD1 TRBJ1-5 TRBV10-3
CATSRDRALTDTQYF TGCGCCACCTCTCGAGACAGGGCACTCACAGATACGCAGTATTTT - TRBD1 TRBJ2-3 TRBV5-1
CASSSSGYTF TGTGCCAGCAGTTCGTCTGGCTACACCTTC - - TRBJ1-2 TRBV28
CASRTSETQYF TGTGCCAGCAGGACTTCAGAGACCCAGTACTTC few - TRBJ2-5 TRBV6-5
CATSRDYGNTIYF TGTGCCACCAGCAGAGATTATGGAAACACCATATATTTT - - TRBJ1-3 TRBV15
CASSPGGANVLTF TGTGCCAGCAGTCCCGGGGGGGCCAACGTCCTGACTTTC - - TRBJ2-6 TRBV6-5
CASSPATTGTEAFF TGTGCCAGCAGCCCGGCCACGACGGGCACTGAAGCTTTCTTT few - TRBJ1-1 TRBV5-4
CASSLWGRTNEKLFF TGTGCCAGCAGTTTATGGGGCCGAACTAATGAAAAACTGTTTTTT - - TRBJ1-4 TRBV28
CATSVQGTEAFF TGTGCCACCAGCGTACAGGGTACTGAAGCTTTCTTT - - TRBJ1-1 TRBV15
CASSTQGTWFF TGTGCCAGCAGCACACAGGGAACTTGGTTCTTC - - TRBJ2-1 TRBV3-1/TRBV3-2
CASSVAGQALRGQYF TGTGCCAGCAGTGTAGCCGGACAGGCTCTACGAGGGCAGTACTTC - TRBD1 TRBJ2-7 TRBV28
CASSPLTGGEQYF TGTGCCAGCTCACCATTGACAGGGGGCGAGCAGTACTTC - TRBD1 TRBJ2-7 TRBV18
CASSQSFRNEQFF TGTGCCAGCAGCCAATCGTTCCGCAATGAGCAGTTCTTC - - TRBJ2-1 TRBV3-1/TRBV3-2
CASSRPHLAGGPSEQFF TGTGCCAGCAGCCGCCCGCACCTAGCGGGAGGGCCAAGCGAGCAGTTCTTC - TRBD2 TRBJ2-1 TRBV7-2
CASKAGGSSGNTIYF TGTGCCAGCAAGGCTGGAGGGTCCTCTGGAAACACCATATATTTT - - TRBJ1-3 TRBV6-5
CASSLRSGGGEKLFF TGTGCCAGCAGCCTCAGATCAGGGGGTGGAGAAAAACTGTTTTTT - TRBD1 TRBJ1-4 TRBV7-9
CASSPPAAGGSYNEQFF TGTGCCAGCAGTCCCCCCGCGGCAGGGGGCTCCTACAATGAGCAGTTCTTC - TRBD1 TRBJ2-1 TRBV28
CATGGALADVRGVNEQFF TGTGCCACCGGCGGGGCACTAGCGGATGTACGCGGAGTCAATGAGCAGTTCTTC - TRBD2 TRBJ2-1 TRBV24-1
CASRTAGIRDYGYTF TGTGCCAGTAGAACCGCGGGGATTAGAGACTATGGCTACACCTTC few - TRBJ1-2 TRBV19
CASSLSLAANQPQHF TGTGCCAGCAGTTTATCGTTGGCTGCCAATCAGCCCCAGCATTTT - - TRBJ1-5 TRBV27
CASSQDRGGDNSPLHF TGTGCCAGCAGCCAAGATCGAGGGGGGGATAATTCACCCCTCCACTTT - - TRBJ1-6 TRBV4-2
CASSSTGGLGPLHF TGTGCCAGCAGTTCGACAGGTGGCCTAGGACCCCTCCACTTT - - TRBJ1-6 TRBV6-5
CASSEAAPAVQETQYF TGTGCCAGCAGTGAAGCCGCTCCAGCGGTACAAGAGACCCAGTACTTC - - TRBJ2-5 TRBV6-1
CAWDRAGNTIYF TGTGCCTGGGACAGGGCCGGAAACACCATATATTTT - TRBD1 TRBJ1-3 TRBV30
CAWSVPRTEAFF TGTGCCTGGAGTGTCCCACGGACTGAAGCTTTCTTT - - TRBJ1-1 TRBV30
CASSKGQQLQPQHF TGTGCCAGCAGTAAGGGACAGCAATTACAGCCCCAGCATTTT - TRBD1 TRBJ1-5 TRBV2
CATSRDLRLAGGSGQYF TGTGCCACCAGCAGAGATCTTCGACTAGCGGGGGGGTCGGGGCAGTATTTT - TRBD2 TRBJ2-3 TRBV15
CASSFDRVGAIDQPQHF TGTGCCAGCAGTTTCGACAGGGTGGGCGCAATTGATCAGCCCCAGCATTTT - TRBD1 TRBJ1-5 TRBV28
CASSLADGIYTGELFF TGTGCCAGCAGCTTGGCCGACGGGATCTACACCGGGGAGCTGTTTTTT - - TRBJ2-2 TRBV5-6
CASSPRGGAGTEAFF TGTGCCAGCAGCCCAAGGGGGGGGGCTGGGACTGAAGCTTTCTTT - - TRBJ1-1 TRBV9
CASSWQGSNMNTEAFF TGTGCCAGCAGCTGGCAGGGGTCAAATATGAACACTGAAGCTTTCTTT - - TRBJ1-1 TRBV7-2
CASSSPTRGYIQYF TGTGCCAGCAGTTCACCGACGCGGGGATACATTCAGTACTTC - - TRBJ2-4 TRBV28
CASSNLGTGDSNYGYTF TGTGCCAGCAGCAATTTGGGGACAGGAGACTCTAACTATGGCTACACCTTC - - TRBJ1-2 TRBV21-1
CASSDPDRDFYGYTF TGTGCCAGCAGTGATCCAGACAGAGACTTCTATGGCTACACCTTC - - TRBJ1-2 TRBV25-1
CASSQDAGLDTQYF TGTGCCAGCAGCCAGGACGCGGGCCTCGATACGCAGTATTTT - - TRBJ2-3 TRBV14
CASSDSGDVNYGYTF TGTGCCAGCAGTGATAGCGGAGACGTTAACTATGGCTACACCTTC - - TRBJ1-2 TRBV6-4
CASSLVGSDPYEQYF TGTGCCAGCAGCTTAGTTGGCAGCGACCCTTACGAGCAGTACTTC - - TRBJ2-7 TRBV7-2
CASSPSWIAGSAKNIQYF TGTGCCAGCAGTCCCAGCTGGATTGCAGGGTCGGCCAAAAACATTCAGTACTTC - - TRBJ2-4 TRBV6-2/TRBV6-3
CASSRRDRAQPQHF TGTGCCAGTTCGCGCCGGGACAGGGCCCAGCCCCAGCATTTT - TRBD1 TRBJ1-5 TRBV19
CARSLRRGTGRSPSDTQYF TGTGCCAGAAGCTTACGTAGGGGAACAGGTAGGTCTCCCTCAGATACGCAGTATTTT - - TRBJ2-3 TRBV5-3
CASSDAPRLTDTQYF TGTGCCAGCAGTGATGCGCCCCGACTCACAGATACGCAGTATTTT - - TRBJ2-3 TRBV6-1
CASSLTGGSEAFF TGTGCCAGCTCCTTGACAGGTGGAAGTGAAGCTTTCTTT - - TRBJ1-1 TRBV11-3
CASTAGASQPQHF TGTGCCAGCACTGCAGGGGCGAGCCAGCCCCAGCATTTT - - TRBJ1-5 TRBV12-3/TRBV12-4
CASSSEGWGTQYF TGTGCCAGCAGCAGTGAGGGATGGGGGACCCAGTACTTC - - TRBJ2-5 TRBV6-6